This T cell receptor (beta chain) originates from a study of response to subunit inactivated influenza vaccine. Overall study findings and caveats: It was suggested by the authors that few new T cells are recruited by each seasonal influenza vaccination.

The CDR3 is 13 residues long. Germline V CDR1 and CDR2: ENHRY, SYGVKD. The V and J ends lost 4 bases and 6 bases respectively, with 11 bases between them. This clonotype turned up a few times. The antigen is undetermined. One entry per CDR3 protein results from TCRdb running MiXCR on the RT-PCR reads. This table holds some 800,000 distinct CDR3 sequences, around 21% found once. This specimen was PBMCs from blood, taken 5 days after vaccination. The clonotype was recovered from a man aged 50 to 60 who received an inactivated influenza vaccine. The chain is built from TRBV10-3 and TRBJ2-3; a weak D match, TRBD2 (6 bases). The CDR3 DNA is TGTGCCATCAGTGGGTCTAGCGCGGATACGCAGTATTTT. Amino acids: CAISGSSADTQYF.